The sequence of this TCR beta chain was determined in a study of identical twins (dated by TCRdb to the mid-2010s). Turning to the overall study: The study deep-sequenced TCR alpha and beta repertoires from monozygotic twins, unrelated adults of various ages and cord blood to test whether fetal clonotypes persist. To rule out contamination, the twin experiments were replicated at different times with different library preparation protocols.

The CDR1 and CDR2 encoded by the germline V gene are SGDLS and YYNGEE. Inclusive of the bounding cysteine and phenylalanine, the CDR3 is 13 residues long. Just the 39-base CDR3 DNA is kept, in frame starting at base 1. Trimming removed 6 bases from V and 5 bases from J, leaving 15 bases between the germline ends. Only healthy Caucasian donors were included. The twin cohort comprised three pairs of female monozygotic twins, all aged roughly 18 to 30 years. Using Miltenyi CD45RO+ enrichment and human naive T-cell isolation kits, memory (CD45RO+) and naive T cells were isolated from PBMC. In this sample, this clonotype turned up a few times. No antigen is known for it. Nothing much larger sits one base from this clone, and base qualities are not available. Results the study describes overall, beyond this receptor: Out-of-frame TCR alpha sequences shared between twins showed an excess of low generation-probability sequences compared with coincidental sharing between unrelated individuals. Recombination models systematically underestimated out-of-frame TCR alpha sharing in monozygotic twins but agreed with sharing between unrelated individuals. Invariant T cells such as MAIT and iNKT could partly confound zero-insertion analyses, though diverse VJ usage argued against this for most clonotypes. Abundant cord blood beta clonotypes had fewer insertions, young adult naive repertoires showed a similar but weaker trend, and memory repertoires showed no such trend. In beta out-of-frame sequences, excess twin sharing was weaker, because having fewer shared sequences lowered the signal-to-noise ratio. Because the same donors could not be followed over many years, the conclusions relied on cross-sectional statistical analysis.

Libraries were prepared through 5' RACE. Sequenced using an Illumina HiSeq 2000. A universal primer binding site was added through template switching, and the final cDNA carried a unique molecular identifier so that TCR cDNA molecules could be counted accurately. First-strand cDNA for TCR alpha and beta chains was synthesized from specific primers in the conserved constant-segment region. To control for contamination, every cDNA library carried two barcodes: a SMART-Mk sample barcode plus Illumina barcodes. Two successive PCR steps introduced TruSeq adapter sequences along with Illumina sample barcodes. The TCR alpha and beta cDNA libraries were sequenced on the Illumina HiSeq platform using custom primers. The original methods were these. MiGEC processed the raw reads to extract unique molecular identifiers, while MiXCR was used to determine the CDR3 positions. For each individual, recombination models were inferred using an EM algorithm with the repgenHMM and IGoR tools. Shared clonotype analysis was performed with the tcR package in R, normalizing sharing by the product of cloneset sizes. To study raw recombination free of thymic and clonal selection effects, out-of-frame nonproductive sequences were analyzed. TCRdb cleaned the public reads at Q25 with fastp, built clones with MiXCR and kept in-frame beta chains. When rows share a CDR3 protein, they turn into one entry using the most common DNA and genes. The V and J calls and clone size are TCRdb's, not the authors'. For this sample the table gives hundreds of thousands of distinct CDR3 sequences, of which under 10% were detected only once. The top ten constitute less than 2% of the sample.

These data were also reused for a study on yellow fever vaccine responses in identical twins. According to the second study: The authors reported that the T cell response to vaccination in identical twins appeared partly convergent and partly personalized. The study precisely tracked vaccine-responding T cell clones in identical twins.

Sequenced input: memory (CD45RO+) T cells sorted from blood. The sample's cell subset or site label, decoded: CD45RO+ enriched T cells. The rearrangement joined TRBV9 to TRBJ2-7; there is no confident call for the D gene. This receptor was taken from a woman between 18 and 29 years old in good health. The CDR3 region has the sequence CASNKSPTDEQYF. The DNA reads as follows: TGTGCCAGCAACAAATCCCCGACGGACGAGCAGTACTTC.